Shown below are 18 T cell receptor beta chains from a single sample sequenced in a study of blood T cell repertoires in COVID-19. Method: immunoSEQ multiplex PCR; TCRdb's copy keeps in-frame clones and lacks some. The sample lists 140,000 to 150,000 clones; around nine tenths were seen once. The specimen was peripheral blood. Receptor source: a man in his sixties with active or convalescent COVID-19.

The rearrangement joins TRBV5-1 to TRBJ1-1, with 7 bases matching TRBD1. Losses at the gene ends were 4 bases for V and 5 bases for J; bases not matched to a gene: 23. This CDR3 has 19 residues. CDR1 and CDR2 (germline): SGHRS, YFSETQ. The CDR3 DNA follows: TGCGCCAGCAGCACAATATACAGGGGTAGGGCTCGCCGGGGAACTGAAGCTTTCTTT. Its protein product is CASSTIYRGRARRGTEAFF.

This chain joins TRBV19 and TRBJ2-7, with D possibly TRBD2 on 5 matching bases. Germline V lookup: CDR1 LNHDA, CDR2 SQIVND (reference sequence). The CDR3 length is 14 residues. V shed 5 bases and J shed 2 bases, with 13 bases lying between them. Here the CDR3 reads CASSEGGLAYEQYF. Here the CDR3 DNA reads TGTGCCAGTAGTGAGGGCGGGTTGGCCTACGAGCAGTACTTC.

The V and J genes are TRBV5-1 and TRBJ2-1; TRBD2 matches at 8 bases. The V gene's germline CDR1 is SGHRS and CDR2 YFSETQ. J was trimmed by 3 bases and V by 6 bases; bases with no gene match: 11. The CDR3 is 16 amino acids. CDR3 amino acids: CASNPGAGEIYNEQFF. In DNA, the CDR3 is TGCGCCAGCAACCCCGGAGCGGGAGAAATCTACAATGAGCAGTTCTTC.

This chain uses TRBV18 with TRBJ2-5; maybe TRBD2 (6 bases). CDR1 and CDR2 (germline): KGHSH, LQKENI. V was shortened by 6 bases and J by 0 bases, with 14 bases between the two germline ends. The CDR3 runs to 15 residues. DNA of the CDR3: TGTGCCAGCTCCCTAAGGAGGAGGGACCAAGAGACCCAGTACTTC. Translation gives CASSLRRRDQETQYF. Based on the CDR3 plus reference TRBV18 and TRBJ2-5, the full variable domain is NAGVMQNPRHLVRRRGQEARLRCSPMKGHSHVYWYRQLPEEGLKFMVYLQKENIIDESGMPKERFSAEFPKEGPSILRIQQVVRGDSAAYFCASSLRRRDQETQYFGPGTRLLVL.

This sequence joins TRBV4-2 and TRBJ1-1, with D unclear. The CDR3 has 16 residues. Trimming shortened V by 10 bases and J by 0 bases, and 21 bases separated the two germline ends. Germline CDR1 is LGHNA and CDR2 is YNFKEQ. The CDR3 nucleotides are TGTGCCATCTCTCCGGGGAGACCTTGGGTGAACACTGAAGCTTTCTTT. It translates to CAISPGRPWVNTEAFF.

This chain joins TRBV30 and TRBJ2-1; 7 nucleotides match TRBD2. The CDR3 is 15 amino acids. CDR1 is GTSNPN, CDR2 SVGIG, per germline (reference sequence). V was clipped by 4 bases and J by 4 bases; unmatched bases: 10. The CDR3 nucleotides are TGTGCCTGGACCCCAGCGGGGCTTCGTTACAATGAGCAGTTCTTC. The encoded protein is CAWTPAGLRYNEQFF.

CDR3 in DNA: TGTGCCAGCAGACCACGGGGGACCTACGAGCAGTACTTC. Its protein product is CASRPRGTYEQYF. V gene TRBV28 combines with J gene TRBJ2-7; D perhaps matches TRBD2 (6 bases). The germline V and J ends were trimmed by 6 bases and 2 bases, with 11 bases remaining between them. The CDR3 runs to 13 residues. CDR1 MDHEN and CDR2 SYDVKM come from the germline V gene.

This chain joins TRBV28 and TRBJ2-1; 12 bases are shared with TRBD2. Unmatched junction bases numbered 7, after V lost 3 bases and J lost 4 bases. CDR1 and CDR2 from the germline V gene are MDHEN and SYDVKM. The CDR3 runs to 17 residues. This CDR3 is CASSFWVLAGGYNEQFF. The CDR3 DNA reads TGTGCCAGCAGTTTTTGGGTCCTAGCGGGGGGGTACAATGAGCAGTTCTTC.

The chain couples TRBV28 to TRBJ2-4, with D tentatively TRBD1 (6 bases). This CDR3 comprises 13 residues. Germline lookup yields CDR1 MDHEN and CDR2 SYDVKM. Trimming left V 2 bases short and J 10 bases short, with 12 bases between. The CDR3 bases are TGTGCCAGCAGTTTAGGCCAGGGGAAGATTCAGTACTTC. Protein product: CASSLGQGKIQYF.

V usage is TRBV18 and J usage is TRBJ1-1, with D unclear. The ends were cut back, 0 bases at V and 7 bases at J, with 21 bases in the middle. This CDR3 has 17 residues. CDR1 and CDR2 from the germline V gene are KGHSH and LQKENI. DNA for the CDR3: TGTGCCAGCTCACCACCCTCTTTTCAGACGTCCGACATTGAAGCTTTCTTT. Translated, it gives CASSPPSFQTSDIEAFF.

V gene TRBV12-3 or TRBV12-4 combines with J gene TRBJ2-3; possibly TRBD2 for D (6 bases). Trimming took off 7 bases at V and 6 bases at J, with 11 bases between the two ends. The CDR3 sequence is 12 residues long. CDR3: CASTPGRDTQYF. CDR3 DNA sequence: TGTGCCAGCACCCCAGGGAGGGATACGCAGTATTTT.

The rearrangement links TRBV11-2 to TRBJ1-1, with 8 bases fitting TRBD1. V lost 5 bases, J lost 0 bases, and 5 bases stayed unmatched. The CDR3 runs 15 residues. Germline CDR1 SGHAT, CDR2 FQNNGV. In nucleotides, the CDR3 is TGTGCCAGCAGCCCTCAGGGGGCCTTGAACACTGAAGCTTTCTTT. Translating gives CASSPQGALNTEAFF.

The chain joins TRBV3-1 (or the pseudogene TRBV3-2) to TRBJ1-1, with a possible D match to TRBD1 (6 bases). V lost 4 bases, J lost 4 bases, and 16 bases lay in between. CDR3 length: 15 residues. Germline lookup yields CDR1 LGHDT and CDR2 YNNKEL (reference sequence). This CDR3 is CASSRDTHWGTEAFF. DNA of the CDR3: TGTGCCAGCAGCCGGGACACCCACTGGGGCACTGAAGCTTTCTTT.

The V call is TRBV5-4, the J call TRBJ2-3; the D gene is possibly TRBD2 (6 bases). Germline assignment: CDR1 SGHNT and CDR2 YYREEE (reference sequence). The germline V and J ends were trimmed by 2 bases and 4 bases, with 11 bases remaining between them. The CDR3 extends over 14 amino acids. This CDR3 is CASSLLALADTQYF. In nucleotides, the CDR3 is TGTGCCAGCAGCTTACTAGCCCTAGCAGATACGCAGTATTTT.

This chain joins TRBV7-8 and TRBJ2-7, with 12 bases aligning to TRBD2. This CDR3 has 16 residues. V trimming: 6 bases; J trimming: 7 bases; junction bases outside the gene matches: 13. Germline values: CDR1 SGHVS, CDR2 FQNEAQ. The DNA of the CDR3 is TGTGCCAGCAGAGACCTCCGGGGACTAGCGGGCGCTGAGCAGTACTTC. Amino acid sequence: CASRDLRGLAGAEQYF.

The J gene is TRBJ2-4, the V gene TRBV18, with 8 nucleotides matching TRBD1. Germline-derived CDR1 and CDR2 are KGHSH and LQKENI. V gave up 4 bases and J gave up 2 bases; unmatched junction bases: 10. The CDR3 runs 17 residues. This CDR3 is CASSLPGQEGPKNIQYF. The CDR3 region has the DNA TGTGCCAGCTCACTACCGGGACAGGAAGGGCCCAAAAACATTCAGTACTTC.

Only one count was recorded for this clone. This rearrangement joins TRBV5-4 to TRBJ2-1; perhaps TRBD2 as D (5 bases). Germline V gene sequence: CDR1 SGHNT, CDR2 YYREEE (reference sequence). Trimming pared 4 bases from V and 5 bases from J, leaving 10 bases between. CDR3 length: 13 amino acids. This CDR3 is CASSPGNNNEQFF. The DNA for the CDR3 is TGTGCCAGCAGCCCCGGGAATAACAATGAGCAGTTCTTC.

The rearrangement joins TRBV5-1 to TRBJ2-5; possibly TRBD1 for D (6 bases). Per germline, CDR1 SGHRS and CDR2 YFSETQ. This CDR3 has 14 residues. V gave up 0 bases and J gave up 4 bases, with 10 bases separating them. The CDR3: CASSLGGTRETQYF. CDR3 DNA: TGCGCCAGCAGCTTGGGTGGGACAAGAGAGACCCAGTACTTC.